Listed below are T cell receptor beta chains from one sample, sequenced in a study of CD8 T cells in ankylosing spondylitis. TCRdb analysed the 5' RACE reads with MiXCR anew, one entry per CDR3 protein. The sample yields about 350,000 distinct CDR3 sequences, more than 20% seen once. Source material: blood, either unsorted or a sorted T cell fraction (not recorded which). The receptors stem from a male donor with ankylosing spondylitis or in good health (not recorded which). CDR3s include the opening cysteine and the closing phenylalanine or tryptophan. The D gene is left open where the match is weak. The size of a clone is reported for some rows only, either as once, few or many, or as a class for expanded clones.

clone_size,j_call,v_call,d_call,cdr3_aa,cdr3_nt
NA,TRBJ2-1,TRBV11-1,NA,CASSFGWGQFF,TGTGCCAGCAGCTTTGGGTGGGGGCAGTTCTTC
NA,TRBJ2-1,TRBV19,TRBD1,CASRDSYYNEQFF,TGTGCCAGCCGGGACAGCTACTACAATGAGCAGTTCTTC
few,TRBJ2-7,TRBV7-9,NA,CASSLDLYSYEQYF,TGTGCCAGCAGCTTAGACCTTTACTCCTACGAGCAGTACTTC
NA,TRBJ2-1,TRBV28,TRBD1,CASSTDRGLSYNEQFF,TGTGCCAGCAGTACTGACAGGGGACTCTCCTACAATGAGCAGTTCTTC
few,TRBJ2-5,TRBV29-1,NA,CSVYRSQETQYF,TGCAGCGTTTACAGATCCCAAGAGACCCAGTACTTC
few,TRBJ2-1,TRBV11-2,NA,CASSLADSGWDEQFF,TGTGCCAGCAGCTTAGCGGATAGTGGTTGGGATGAGCAGTTCTTC
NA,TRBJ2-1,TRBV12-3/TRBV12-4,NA,CASSSGLISEQFF,TGTGCCAGCAGTTCCGGACTAATCAGTGAGCAGTTCTTC
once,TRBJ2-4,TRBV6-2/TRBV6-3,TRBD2,CASSSNLLAGPEYF,TGTGCCAGCAGTTCCAATCTCCTAGCGGGGCCGGAGTACTTC
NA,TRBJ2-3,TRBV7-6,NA,CATTPGRGTPTDTQYF,TGTGCTACCACACCAGGTCGGGGAACGCCGACAGATACGCAGTATTTT
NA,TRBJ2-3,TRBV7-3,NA,CASSPTLADTQYF,TGTGCCAGCAGCCCCACGTTAGCAGATACGCAGTATTTT
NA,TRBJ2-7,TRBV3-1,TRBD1,CASSQSGTEAYEQYF,TGTGCCAGCAGCCAATCCGGGACAGAAGCCTACGAGCAGTACTTC
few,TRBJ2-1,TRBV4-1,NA,CASSQVGEGVGNEQFF,TGCGCCAGCAGCCAAGTGGGTGAGGGGGTGGGGAATGAGCAGTTCTTC
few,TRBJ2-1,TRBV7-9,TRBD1,CASSFPTGDWDNEQFF,TGTGCCAGCAGCTTTCCGACAGGGGATTGGGACAATGAGCAGTTCTTC
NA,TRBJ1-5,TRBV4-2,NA,CASSQDGRGLSNQPQHF,TGTGCCAGCAGCCAAGATGGCCGGGGGCTGAGCAATCAGCCCCAGCATTTT
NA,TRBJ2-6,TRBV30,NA,CAWSFSGANVLTF,TGTGCCTGGAGTTTCTCCGGGGCCAACGTCCTGACTTTC
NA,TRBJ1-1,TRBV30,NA,CAWSDLNLRFFF,TGTGCCTGGAGTGACCTCAACCTGAGGTTTTTCTTT
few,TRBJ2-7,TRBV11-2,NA,CASSQQADRPYF,TGTGCCAGCAGCCAGCAGGCGGACAGACCATACTTC
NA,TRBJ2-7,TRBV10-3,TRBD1,CAISSGTGRSYEQYF,TGTGCCATCTCCTCCGGGACAGGGCGCTCCTACGAGCAGTACTTC
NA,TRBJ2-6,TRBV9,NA,CASSMTASSGANVLTF,TGTGCCAGCAGCATGACAGCGTCCTCTGGGGCCAACGTCCTGACTTTC
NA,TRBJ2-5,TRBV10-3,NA,CAISESSREETQYF,TGTGCCATCAGTGAGTCGTCCAGGGAAGAGACCCAGTACTTC
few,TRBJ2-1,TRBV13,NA,CASSLSPLGDEQFF,TGTGCCAGCAGCTTATCCCCCCTGGGGGATGAGCAGTTCTTC
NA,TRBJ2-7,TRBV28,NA,CASSHRTVSSYEQYF,TGTGCCAGCAGCCACCGGACGGTAAGCTCCTACGAGCAGTACTTC
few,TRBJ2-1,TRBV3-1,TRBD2,CASSQGSGGNNEQFF,TGTGCCAGCAGCCAAGGGAGCGGGGGTAACAATGAGCAGTTCTTC
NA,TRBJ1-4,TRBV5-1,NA,CASSFRDGTNEKLFF,TGCGCCAGCAGCTTCCGGGACGGAACTAATGAAAAACTGTTTTTT
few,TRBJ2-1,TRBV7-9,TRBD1,CASSRTGSYNEQFF,TGTGCCAGCAGCAGGACAGGGTCCTACAATGAGCAGTTCTTC
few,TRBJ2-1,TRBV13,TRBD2,CASSIRTSGGDNEQFF,TGTGCCAGCAGCATCAGGACTAGCGGGGGGGACAATGAGCAGTTCTTC
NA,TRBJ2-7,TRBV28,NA,CASSDWGEQYF,TGTGCCAGCAGTGACTGGGGGGAGCAGTACTTC
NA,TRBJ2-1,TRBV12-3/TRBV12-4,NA,CAIGSSYNEQFF,TGTGCCATCGGGAGCTCCTACAATGAGCAGTTCTTC
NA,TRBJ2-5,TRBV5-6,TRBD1,CASSLPPDRGFGQETQYF,TGTGCCAGCAGCTTGCCCCCAGACAGGGGATTTGGGCAAGAGACCCAGTACTTC
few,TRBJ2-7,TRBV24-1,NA,CASLGQPVTYEQYF,TGTGCCAGCCTTGGGCAGCCTGTGACCTACGAGCAGTACTTC
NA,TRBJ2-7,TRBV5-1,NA,CASSLEVGGHYEQYF,TGCGCCAGCAGCTTGGAAGTGGGCGGACACTACGAGCAGTACTTC
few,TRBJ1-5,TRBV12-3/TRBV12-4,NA,CASKTFPGSGSNQPQHF,TGTGCCAGCAAGACCTTTCCCGGCAGCGGTAGCAATCAGCCCCAGCATTTT
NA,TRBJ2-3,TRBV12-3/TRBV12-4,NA,CASRQDKEYTDTQYF,TGTGCCAGCAGGCAGGACAAGGAGTACACAGATACGCAGTATTTT
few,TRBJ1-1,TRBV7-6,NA,CASSLGEAGEAFF,TGTGCCAGCAGCTTAGGAGAGGCCGGTGAAGCTTTCTTT
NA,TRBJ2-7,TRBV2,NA,CASSEHEQYF,TGTGCCAGCAGTGAGCACGAGCAGTACTTC
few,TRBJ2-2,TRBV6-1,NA,CASGGPANTGELFF,TGTGCCAGCGGGGGGCCGGCGAACACCGGGGAGCTGTTTTTT
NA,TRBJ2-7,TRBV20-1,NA,CSANRRTDISYEQYF,TGCAGTGCTAACCGACGGACTGACATTTCCTACGAGCAGTACTTC
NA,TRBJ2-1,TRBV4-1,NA,CASSQDPGMGNEQFF,TGCGCCAGCAGCCAAGATCCTGGGATGGGAAATGAGCAGTTCTTC
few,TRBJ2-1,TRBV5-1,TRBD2,CASFSGGYNEQFF,TGCGCCAGCTTTAGCGGGGGGTACAATGAGCAGTTCTTC
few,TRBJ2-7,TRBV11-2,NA,CASSLEATYEQYF,TGTGCCAGCAGCTTAGAGGCGACTTACGAGCAGTACTTC
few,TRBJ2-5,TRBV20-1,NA,CSARWWGEYQETQYF,TGCAGTGCTAGGTGGTGGGGGGAGTACCAAGAGACCCAGTACTTC
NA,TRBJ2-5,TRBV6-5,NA,CASSYYDQETQYF,TGTGCCAGCAGTTACTACGATCAAGAGACCCAGTACTTC
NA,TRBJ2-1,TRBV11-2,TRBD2,CASTPFPSGGNNEQFF,TGTGCCAGCACCCCTTTCCCTAGCGGGGGGAACAATGAGCAGTTCTTC
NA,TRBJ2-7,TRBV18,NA,CASSSLVSYEQYF,TGTGCCAGCTCATCACTAGTTTCCTACGAGCAGTACTTC